The T cell receptor beta chain described here comes from a study of shared clonotypes between healthy human individuals. Assay used: immunoSEQ multiplex PCR; TCRdb lists only in-frame clones, some missing. The sample has 550,000 to 850,000 clones, 74% seen once. The split of CD4+ cells yielded CD45RA+ naive and CD45RA-negative memory subsets. V was pared by 1 base and J by 1 base, with 8 bases of the junction left unmatched. CDR1 MNHNS and CDR2 SASEGT come from the germline V gene. The CDR3 covers 18 residues. This clone was seen a handful of times. The TCR comes from a woman younger than 45 in good health. Sequencing input: memory CD4+ T cells sorted from blood. Subset: CD45RA-negative fraction. The V call is TRBV6-1, the J call TRBJ2-1, with 9 bases matching TRBD1. The CDR3 loop reads CASSEVEGQGLSYNEQFF. CDR3 coding DNA: TGTGCCAGCAGTGAAGTGGAGGGACAGGGTTTGTCCTACAATGAGCAGTTCTTC.